These 6 T cell receptor beta chains came from one sample sequenced in a study of PD-1 blockade in classical Hodgkin lymphoma. Profiled with immunoSEQ multiplex PCR; TCRdb holds only in-frame clones, not every one. The sample records about 19,000 clones, around 89% being singletons. The time point: cycle 4 day 1 (C4D1), after 6 weeks of nivolumab. Each of the patients experienced relapse following autologous stem cell transplantation, and their brentuximab vedotin exposure differed. Thawed PBMCs underwent magnetic negative selection to obtain purified CD8+ T cells. This sample comprised CD8+ T cells from blood, obtained before the fourth cycle of nivolumab. The receptors were gathered from a human donor with classical Hodgkin lymphoma.

The chain joins TRBV19 to TRBJ2-7; D tentatively reads TRBD1 or TRBD2 (10 bases each). Germline V gene data show CDR1 as LNHDA and CDR2 as SQIVND (reference sequence). CDR3 size: 21 residues. Trimming pared 4 bases from V and 3 bases from J, leaving 34 bases between. DNA of the CDR3: TGTGCCAGTAGTAAGGGGAGACAGGGGGCCTGGCTAGCGGGAGAGAGCTACGAGCAGTACTTC. Its translation is CASSKGRQGAWLAGESYEQYF.

This clone has only a few counts. The V gene is TRBV19, the J gene TRBJ1-5; no firm D call. CDR3 length equals 15 residues. Germline loops: CDR1 LNHDA, CDR2 SQIVND (reference sequence). Trimming pared 4 bases from V and 0 bases from J, leaving 10 bases between. The chain's CDR3 is CASSRALVSNQPQHF. The CDR3 DNA reads TGTGCCAGTAGTAGAGCCTTGGTTAGCAATCAGCCCCAGCATTTT.

The chain couples TRBV12-5 to TRBJ1-5, with 12 bases identical to TRBD1. Germline trimming cut 6 bases from V and 9 bases from J; bases unmatched to any gene: 12. Looked up from germline, CDR1 is LGHNT and CDR2 is FRNRAP. CDR3 length: 16 residues. CDR3 amino acids: CASGLRDRGRDRPQHF. CDR3 nucleotides: TGTGCTAGTGGCCTCCGGGACAGGGGGCGAGATCGGCCCCAGCATTTT.

The chain employs TRBV7-9 and TRBJ2-3; no reliable D call. CDR1 and CDR2 (germline): SEHNR, FQNEAQ (reference sequence). CDR3 length: 19 residues. V gave up 4 bases and J gave up 1 base, with 24 bases separating them. CDR3 coding DNA: TGTGCCAGCAGCTCAGACTTGGTACGGCGGACGTACCGCACAGATACGCAGTATTTT. Its translation is CASSSDLVRRTYRTDTQYF.

This clone was seen a few times. The rearrangement uses TRBV5-1 and TRBJ2-7; D is perhaps TRBD1 (7 bases). CDR1 is SGHRS and CDR2 is YFSETQ in the germline V gene. The CDR3 runs to 14 residues. V lost 0 bases to trimming and J lost 4 bases, with 11 bases between them. For the CDR3, the DNA is TGCGCCAGCAGCTTGGCGGCAGGGGGGTACGAGCAGTACTTC. Its translation: CASSLAAGGYEQYF. The full variable domain, completed using reference TRBV5-1 and TRBJ2-7, is KAGVTQTPRYLIKTRGQQVTLSCSPISGHRSVSWYQQTPGQGLQFLFEYFSETQRNKGNFPGRFSGRQFSNSRSEMNVSTLELGDSALYLCASSLAAGGYEQYFGPGTRLTVT.

The rearrangement links TRBV6-6 to TRBJ2-1; D is undetermined. V was pared by 0 bases and J by 8 bases, with 5 bases between. The CDR3 has 12 residues. Germline V gene sequence: CDR1 MNHNY, CDR2 SVGAGI (reference sequence). CDR3 residues: CASSYSLYEQFF. CDR3 DNA sequence: TGTGCCAGCAGTTACTCGTTGTATGAGCAGTTCTTC.